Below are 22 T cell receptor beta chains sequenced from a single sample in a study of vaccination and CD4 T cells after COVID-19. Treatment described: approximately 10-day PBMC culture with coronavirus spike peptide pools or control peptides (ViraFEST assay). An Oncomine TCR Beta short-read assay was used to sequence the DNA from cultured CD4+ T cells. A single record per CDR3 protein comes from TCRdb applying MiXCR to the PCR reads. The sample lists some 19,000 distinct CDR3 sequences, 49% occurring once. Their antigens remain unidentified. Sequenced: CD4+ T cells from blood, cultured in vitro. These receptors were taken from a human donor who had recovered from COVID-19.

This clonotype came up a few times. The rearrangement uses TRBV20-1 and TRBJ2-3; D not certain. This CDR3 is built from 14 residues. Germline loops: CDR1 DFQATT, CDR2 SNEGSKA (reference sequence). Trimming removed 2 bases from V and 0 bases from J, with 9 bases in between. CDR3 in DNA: TGCAGTGCTAGACCACTCAAGAGCACAGATACGCAGTATTTT. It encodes CSARPLKSTDTQYF.

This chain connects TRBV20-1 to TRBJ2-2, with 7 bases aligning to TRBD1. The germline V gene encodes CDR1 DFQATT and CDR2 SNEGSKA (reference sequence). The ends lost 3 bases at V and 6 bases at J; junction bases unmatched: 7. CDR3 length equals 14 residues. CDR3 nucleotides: TGCAGTGCTAGGTCGGGACAGAGGGCCGGGGAGCTGTTTTTT. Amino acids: CSARSGQRAGELFF.

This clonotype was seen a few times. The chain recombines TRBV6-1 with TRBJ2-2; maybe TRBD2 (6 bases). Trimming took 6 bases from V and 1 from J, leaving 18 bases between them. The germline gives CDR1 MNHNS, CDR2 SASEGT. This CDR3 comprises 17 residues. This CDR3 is CASRGGEADLNTGELFF. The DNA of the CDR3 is TGTGCCAGCAGGGGGGGTGAAGCGGATCTGAACACCGGGGAGCTGTTTTTT.

The CDR3 loop is CSVDRKGRGDTEAFF. The CDR3 DNA sequence: TGCAGCGTAGACAGAAAGGGCAGGGGCGACACTGAAGCTTTCTTT. The rearrangement joins TRBV29-1 to TRBJ1-1, with D possibly TRBD1 on 6 matching bases. V lost 6 bases and J 3 bases, leaving 20 bases between the germline ends. The CDR3 length is 15 residues. Germline CDR1 SQVTM, CDR2 ANQGSEA.

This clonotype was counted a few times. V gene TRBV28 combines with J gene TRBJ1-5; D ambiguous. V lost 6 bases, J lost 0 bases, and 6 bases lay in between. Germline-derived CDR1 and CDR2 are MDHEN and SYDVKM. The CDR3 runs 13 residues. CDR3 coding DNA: TGTGCCAGCAGGACGAATAGCAATCAGCCCCAGCATTTT. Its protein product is CASRTNSNQPQHF.

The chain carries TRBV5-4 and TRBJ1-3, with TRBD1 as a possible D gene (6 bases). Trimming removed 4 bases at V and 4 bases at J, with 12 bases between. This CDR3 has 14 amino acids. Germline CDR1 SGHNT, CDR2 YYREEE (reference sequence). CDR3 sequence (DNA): TGTGCCAGCAGCCCATGGGGGGCGGGAAACACCATATATTTT. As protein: CASSPWGAGNTIYF.

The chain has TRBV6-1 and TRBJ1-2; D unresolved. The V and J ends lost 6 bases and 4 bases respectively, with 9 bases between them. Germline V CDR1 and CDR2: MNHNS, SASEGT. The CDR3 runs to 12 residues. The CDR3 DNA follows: TGTGCCAGCAGGGGATCGGCCTATGGCTACACCTTC. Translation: CASRGSAYGYTF.

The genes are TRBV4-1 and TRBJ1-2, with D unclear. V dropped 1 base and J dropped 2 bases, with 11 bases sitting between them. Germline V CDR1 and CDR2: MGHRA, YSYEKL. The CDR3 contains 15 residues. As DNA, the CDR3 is TGCGCCAGCAGCCAAGGACCGACACCGAACTATGGCTACACCTTC. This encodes CASSQGPTPNYGYTF.

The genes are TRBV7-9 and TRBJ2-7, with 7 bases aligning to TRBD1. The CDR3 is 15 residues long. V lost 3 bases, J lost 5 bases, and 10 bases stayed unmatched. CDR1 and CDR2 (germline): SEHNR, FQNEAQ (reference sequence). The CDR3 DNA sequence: TGTGCCAGCAGCTTCGGGGCAGGGGGATCCAACGAGCAGTACTTC. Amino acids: CASSFGAGGSNEQYF.

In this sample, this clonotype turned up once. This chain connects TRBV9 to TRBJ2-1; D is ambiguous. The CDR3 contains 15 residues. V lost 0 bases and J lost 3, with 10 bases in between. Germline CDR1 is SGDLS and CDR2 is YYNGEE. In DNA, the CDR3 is TGTGCCAGCAGCGTAGAGGACCGCAACTACAATGAGCAGTTCTTC. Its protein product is CASSVEDRNYNEQFF.

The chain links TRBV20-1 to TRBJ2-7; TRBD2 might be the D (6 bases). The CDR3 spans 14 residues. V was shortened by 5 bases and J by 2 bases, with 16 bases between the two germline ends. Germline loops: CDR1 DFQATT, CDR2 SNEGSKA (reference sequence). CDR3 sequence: CSALRDSTPYEQYF. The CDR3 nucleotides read TGCAGTGCTCTCCGGGACTCGACCCCCTACGAGCAGTACTTC.

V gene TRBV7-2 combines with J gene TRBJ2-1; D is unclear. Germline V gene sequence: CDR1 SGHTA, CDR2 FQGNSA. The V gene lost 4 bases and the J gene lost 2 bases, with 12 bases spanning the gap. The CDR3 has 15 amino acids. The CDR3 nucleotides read TGTGCCAGCAGCTCCCCTGGGCGGACCTACAATGAGCAGTTCTTC. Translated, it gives CASSSPGRTYNEQFF. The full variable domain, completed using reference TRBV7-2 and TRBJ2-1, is GAGVSQSPSNKVTEKGKDVELRCDPISGHTALYWYRQSLGQGLEFLIYFQGNSAPDKSGLPSDRFSAERTGGSVSTLTIQRTQQEDSAVYLCASSSPGRTYNEQFFGPGTRLTVL.

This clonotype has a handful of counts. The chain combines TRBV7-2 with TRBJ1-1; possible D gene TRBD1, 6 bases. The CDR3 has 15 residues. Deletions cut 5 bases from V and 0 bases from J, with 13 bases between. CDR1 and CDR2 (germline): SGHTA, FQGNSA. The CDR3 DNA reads TGTGCCAGCAGCCCGAGGGACAAGATGAACACTGAAGCTTTCTTT. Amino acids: CASSPRDKMNTEAFF.

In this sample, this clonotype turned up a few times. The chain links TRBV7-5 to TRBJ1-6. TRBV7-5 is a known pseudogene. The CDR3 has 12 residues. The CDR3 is CISGGYNSPLHF. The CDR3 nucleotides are TGTATCTCAGGAGGGTATAATTCACCCCTCCACTTT.

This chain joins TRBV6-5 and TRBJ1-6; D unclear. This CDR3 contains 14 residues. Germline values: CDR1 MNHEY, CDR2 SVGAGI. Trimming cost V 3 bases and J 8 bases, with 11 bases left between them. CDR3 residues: CASSYDWGDSPLHF. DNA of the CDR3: TGTGCCAGCAGTTATGATTGGGGTGATTCACCCCTCCACTTT.

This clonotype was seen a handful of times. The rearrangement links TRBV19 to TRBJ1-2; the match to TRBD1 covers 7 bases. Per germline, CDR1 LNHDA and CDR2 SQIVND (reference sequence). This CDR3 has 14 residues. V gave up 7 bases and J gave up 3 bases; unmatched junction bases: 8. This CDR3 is CASNPGDRYYGYTF. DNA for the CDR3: TGTGCCAGTAATCCGGGGGACAGATACTATGGCTACACCTTC. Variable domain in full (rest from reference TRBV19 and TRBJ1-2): DGGITQSPKYLFRKEGQNVTLSCEQNLNHDAMYWYRQDPGQGLRLIYYSQIVNDFQKGDIAEGYSVSREKKESFPLTVTSAQKNPTAFYLCASNPGDRYYGYTFGSGTRLTVV.

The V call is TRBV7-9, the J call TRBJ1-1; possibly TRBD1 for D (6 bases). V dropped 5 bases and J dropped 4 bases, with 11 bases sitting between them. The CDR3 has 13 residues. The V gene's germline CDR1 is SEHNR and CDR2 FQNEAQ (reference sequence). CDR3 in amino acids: CASSLKQGTEAFF. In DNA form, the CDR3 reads TGTGCCAGCAGCCTCAAACAGGGCACTGAAGCTTTCTTT.

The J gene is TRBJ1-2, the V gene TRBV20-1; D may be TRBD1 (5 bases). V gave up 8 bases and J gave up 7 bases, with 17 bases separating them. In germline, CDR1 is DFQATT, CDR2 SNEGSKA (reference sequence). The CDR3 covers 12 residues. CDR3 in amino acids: CSPGSFGSGYTF. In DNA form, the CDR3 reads TGCAGTCCAGGGTCTTTTGGGAGTGGCTACACCTTC.

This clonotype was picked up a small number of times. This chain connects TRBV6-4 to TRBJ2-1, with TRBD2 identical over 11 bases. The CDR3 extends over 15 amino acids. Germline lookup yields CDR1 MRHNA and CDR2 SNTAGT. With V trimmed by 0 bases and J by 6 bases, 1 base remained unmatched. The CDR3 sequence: CASSDSSGGANEQFF. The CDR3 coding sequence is TGTGCCAGCAGTGACTCTAGCGGGGGGGCCAATGAGCAGTTCTTC.

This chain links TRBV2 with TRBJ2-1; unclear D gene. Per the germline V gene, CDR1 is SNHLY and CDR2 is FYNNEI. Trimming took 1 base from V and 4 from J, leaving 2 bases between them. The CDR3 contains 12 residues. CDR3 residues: CASSEGYNEQFF. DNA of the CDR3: TGTGCCAGCAGTGAAGGTTACAATGAGCAGTTCTTC.

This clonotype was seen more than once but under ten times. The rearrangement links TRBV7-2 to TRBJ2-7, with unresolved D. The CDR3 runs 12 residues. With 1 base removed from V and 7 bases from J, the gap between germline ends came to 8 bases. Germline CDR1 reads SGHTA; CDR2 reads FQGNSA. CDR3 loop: CASSLGVGEQYF. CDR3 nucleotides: TGTGCCAGCAGCTTAGGGGTGGGGGAGCAGTACTTC.

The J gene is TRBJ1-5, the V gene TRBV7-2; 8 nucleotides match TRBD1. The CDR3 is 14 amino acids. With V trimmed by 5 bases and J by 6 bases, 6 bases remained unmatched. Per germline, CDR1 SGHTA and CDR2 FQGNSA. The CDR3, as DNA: TGTGCCAGCAGCCGCGACAGGGGCGTTCAGCCCCAGCATTTT. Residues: CASSRDRGVQPQHF.